Listed below are T cell receptor beta chains from one sample, sequenced in a study of graft-versus-host responses after intestinal transplantation. Repertoires were generated with immunoSEQ multiplex PCR, while TCRdb's copy carries only in-frame clones and drops some. The top ten hold 9.3% of the sample, which has over 8,000 clones, roughly two thirds seen once. The source material was ileum tissue, sampled 450 to 480 days after transplant. The receptors stem from a human patient who received an intestinal transplant, so some T cells may come from the graft donor. CDR3s include the opening cysteine and the closing phenylalanine or tryptophan. D genes are given only for firm matches. Only part of the rows carry a size: once, few, many, or a class if the clone is expanded.

D: TRBD2; J: TRBJ2-3; V: TRBV19; size: -; DNA: TGTGCCAGTAGTATCTCCCGGACTAGCGGGGGGCCCAGGGATACGCAGTATTTT; CDR3: CASSISRTSGGPRDTQYF
D: -; J: TRBJ2-2; V: TRBV7-6; size: few; DNA: TGTGCCAGCAGCTTATCCAGACCGGGGACCGGGGAGCTGTTTTTT; CDR3: CASSLSRPGTGELFF
D: -; J: TRBJ1-1; V: TRBV28; size: few; DNA: TGTGCCAGCAGTTTCGAACGTTTCCGTGAAGCTTTCTTT; CDR3: CASSFERFREAFF
D: -; J: TRBJ1-1; V: TRBV19; size: -; DNA: TGTGCCAGTAGGAAGGTCGGCACCATGAACACTGAAGCTTTCTTT; CDR3: CASRKVGTMNTEAFF
D: -; J: TRBJ2-2; V: TRBV12-5; size: -; DNA: TGTGCTAGTGGCCGGGACGGACCTTACACCGGGGAGCTGTTTTTT; CDR3: CASGRDGPYTGELFF
D: TRBD1; J: TRBJ1-2; V: TRBV2; size: -; DNA: TGTGCCAGCAGTGAATGGGACAGCCCATCTAACTATGGCTACACCTTC; CDR3: CASSEWDSPSNYGYTF
D: TRBD1; J: TRBJ2-1; V: TRBV11-1; size: -; DNA: TGTGCCAGCAGCCCCTGGGGACAGGGGTCTGACGAGCAGTTCTTC; CDR3: CASSPWGQGSDEQFF
D: TRBD1; J: TRBJ1-1; V: TRBV7-9; size: once; DNA: TGTGCCAGCAGCTTCCTCGACAGGGGGATCACTGAAGCTTTCTTT; CDR3: CASSFLDRGITEAFF
D: -; J: TRBJ1-5; V: TRBV5-8; size: -; DNA: TGTGCCAGCAGCTCCCTGAGGGGCCCTGGCAATCAGCCCCAGCATTTT; CDR3: CASSSLRGPGNQPQHF
D: -; J: TRBJ2-3; V: TRBV28; size: -; DNA: TGTGCCAGCAGCCCAAGGACTACAGATACGCAGTATTTT; CDR3: CASSPRTTDTQYF
D: -; J: TRBJ1-1; V: TRBV20-1; size: -; DNA: TGCAGTGCTCCACTAATCCCAGCTTTCTTT; CDR3: CSAPLIPAFF
D: -; J: TRBJ1-5; V: TRBV28; size: once; DNA: TGTGCCAGCAGTTTAGATCGAGCGGGGGCGAATCAGCCCCAGCATTTT; CDR3: CASSLDRAGANQPQHF